This TCR beta chain was retrieved from a study of CD8+ T cells in alopecia areata. Reverse transcribed after extraction, RNA yielded cDNA as the sequencing template. The protocol was immunoSEQ multiplex PCR, while the TCRdb copy is restricted to in-frame clones and leaves out a portion. The sample lists about 90,000 clones; 44% were seen once. The treatment here: oral pan-JAK inhibitor, 5-10 mg twice daily. With 4 bases clipped from V and 4 bases from J, the junction kept 8 bases outside the gene matches. Germline V gene data show CDR1 as MNHEY and CDR2 as SMNVEV (reference sequence). The CDR3 runs to 16 residues.

The receptor comes from a human donor with alopecia areata. Sequencing was performed on CD8+ T cells sorted from blood, taken at week 24, from a patient treated with tofacitinib. The chain recombines TRBV27 with TRBJ2-3; 10 bases map to TRBD2. CDR3 residues: CASSYGLAERADTQYF. In nucleotides, the CDR3 is TGTGCCAGCAGTTATGGACTAGCGGAGAGAGCAGATACGCAGTATTTT.